Below, 23 T cell receptor beta chains from the same sample are listed, as sequenced in a study of siplizumab effects on memory and regulatory T cells. Clones were read by immunoSEQ multiplex PCR, and TCRdb kept only the in-frame ones, dropping some. The sample records 85,000 to 130,000 clones, 75% to 95% being singletons. What was sequenced was CD4+ T cells sorted from blood. The source is a human donor in good health. Some clones in this sample may be carry-over from other donors' samples.

The rearrangement uses TRBV5-1 and TRBJ1-2; weak D call: TRBD1 (5 bases). The V and J ends lost 4 bases and 7 bases respectively, with 14 bases between them. Germline CDR1 SGHRS, CDR2 YFSETQ. The CDR3 covers 13 residues. This CDR3 is CASSVEGHSGYTF. CDR3 nucleotide sequence: TGCGCCAGCAGCGTCGAGGGGCATTCTGGCTACACCTTC.

This chain links TRBV5-5 with TRBJ2-7; 7 positions agree with TRBD2. CDR1 and CDR2 (germline): SGHKS, YYEKEE (reference sequence). After removal of 3 bases from V and 7 bases from J, the junction contained 10 bases not matched to a gene. This CDR3 has 14 residues. The CDR3 loop reads CASSSPSVGGEQYF. CDR3 nucleotide sequence: TGTGCCAGCAGCTCTCCTAGCGTCGGGGGGGAGCAGTACTTC.

The chain is built from TRBV10-3 and TRBJ2-1; 15 bases agree with TRBD2. The CDR3 spans 18 residues. The trim removed 6 bases at V and 0 bases at J, leaving 6 bases unmatched. Looked up from germline, CDR1 is ENHRY and CDR2 is SYGVKD. CDR3 amino acids: CAISVGTSGGSSYNEQFF. The CDR3 DNA is TGTGCCATCAGCGTCGGGACTAGCGGGGGGAGCTCCTACAATGAGCAGTTCTTC.

The J gene is TRBJ1-3, the V gene TRBV10-3, with D uncertain. CDR3 length equals 14 residues. V was shortened by 5 bases and J by 0 bases, with 8 bases between the two germline ends. The germline V gene has CDR1 ENHRY and CDR2 SYGVKD. The chain's CDR3 is CAISSTISGNTIYF. For the CDR3, the DNA is TGTGCCATCAGTTCGACTATCTCTGGAAACACCATATATTTT.

The V call is TRBV7-2, the J call TRBJ2-2; 10 bases map to TRBD1. Germline V gene sequence: CDR1 SGHTA, CDR2 FQGNSA. Trimming at V came to 5 bases and at J to 4 bases, leaving 7 bases not matched to a gene. CDR3 length: 16 residues. The CDR3 sequence is CASSPGTGVLTGELFF. The CDR3 DNA reads as TGTGCCAGCAGCCCCGGGACAGGGGTCCTCACCGGGGAGCTGTTTTTT.

The chain carries TRBV11-1 and TRBJ2-3, with 9 bases fitting TRBD2. J gave up 4 bases and V 3 bases, and 5 bases lay outside the gene matches. The CDR3 extends over 15 amino acids. In germline, CDR1 is SGHAT, CDR2 FQDESV (reference sequence). The DNA of the CDR3 is TGTGCCAGCAGCTTGGTAGCGGGAGTGCCAGATACGCAGTATTTT. Protein sequence: CASSLVAGVPDTQYF.

The V call is TRBV10-1, the J call TRBJ2-3; 9 bases are a match to TRBD2. V lost 2 bases, J lost 2 bases, and 8 bases stayed unmatched. There are 17 residues in the CDR3. Germline lookup yields CDR1 WNHNN and CDR2 SYGVQD (reference sequence). DNA of the CDR3: TGCGCCAGCAGTGAGGGGTCTAGCGGGAAGCACACAGATACGCAGTATTTT. Protein: CASSEGSSGKHTDTQYF.

V gene TRBV5-1 combines with J gene TRBJ1-3, with TRBD1 identical over 8 bases. The CDR3 is made up of 18 amino acids. After removal of 3 bases from V and 0 bases from J, the junction contained 11 bases not matched to a gene. CDR1 is SGHRS and CDR2 is YFSETQ in the germline V gene. CDR3 sequence: CASSSGGDRTFSGNTIYF. CDR3 DNA: TGCGCCAGCAGCTCGGGAGGGGACAGGACTTTCTCTGGAAACACCATATATTTT.

J is TRBJ2-1 and V is TRBV5-1, with a weak D call TRBD1 (6 bases). The CDR3 is 17 residues long. Germline CDR1 SGHRS, CDR2 YFSETQ. The V end was cut by 4 bases, the J end by 6 bases, with 23 bases between. CDR3 residues: CASSRQLGGLKRNEQFF. The CDR3 nucleotides read TGCGCCAGCAGCCGACAACTAGGGGGATTGAAGCGCAATGAGCAGTTCTTC.

The CDR3 spells CASSPEGATHEQYF. CDR3 coding DNA: TGCGCCAGCAGCCCGGAGGGTGCGACTCACGAGCAGTACTTC. The rearrangement links TRBV5-1 to TRBJ2-7; weak D call: TRBD2 (6 bases). The germline V gene has CDR1 SGHRS and CDR2 YFSETQ. The CDR3 loop spans 14 amino acids. Trimming took off 4 bases at V and 5 bases at J, with 16 bases between the two ends. Drawing the rest from reference TRBV5-1 and TRBJ2-7, the complete variable domain is KAGVTQTPRYLIKTRGQQVTLSCSPISGHRSVSWYQQTPGQGLQFLFEYFSETQRNKGNFPGRFSGRQFSNSRSEMNVSTLELGDSALYLCASSPEGATHEQYFGPGTRLTVT.

This chain connects TRBV7-2 to TRBJ1-1; TRBD1 matches at 10 bases. Germline values: CDR1 SGHTA, CDR2 FQGNSA. The ends lost 0 bases at V and 4 bases at J; junction bases unmatched: 2. The CDR3 has 15 amino acids. CDR3 region: CASSLAGTGATEAFF. The DNA for the CDR3 is TGTGCCAGCAGCTTAGCGGGGACAGGGGCCACTGAAGCTTTCTTT. Together with reference TRBV7-2 and TRBJ1-1, the CDR3 gives the full variable domain: GAGVSQSPSNKVTEKGKDVELRCDPISGHTALYWYRQSLGQGLEFLIYFQGNSAPDKSGLPSDRFSAERTGGSVSTLTIQRTQQEDSAVYLCASSLAGTGATEAFFGQGTRLTVV.

V is TRBV5-5 and J is TRBJ2-1, with TRBD2 matching 9 bases. The V and J ends lost 4 bases and 5 bases, in that order; junction bases with no gene match: 4. Germline CDR1 is SGHKS and CDR2 is YYEKEE (reference sequence). The CDR3 consists of 14 residues. The CDR3 sequence: CASSGGGRDNEQFF. CDR3 nucleotides: TGTGCCAGCAGCGGGGGCGGGAGGGACAATGAGCAGTTCTTC.

The gene calls are TRBV9 and TRBJ2-7, with 13 bases aligning to TRBD2. With V trimmed by 3 bases and J by 12 bases, 15 bases remained unmatched. Germline loops: CDR1 SGDLS, CDR2 YYNGEE. This CDR3 contains 16 residues. This chain's CDR3 is CASSAGLAGVSSVLYF. The DNA for the CDR3 is TGTGCCAGCAGCGCCGGACTAGCGGGAGTATCCTCAGTCCTGTACTTC.

The chain has TRBV7-3 and TRBJ2-3, with D perhaps being TRBD1 or TRBD2 (5 bases each). Germline V gives CDR1 SGHTA, CDR2 FQGTGA. The CDR3 contains 16 residues. Trimming stripped 1 base from V and 4 bases from J, with 15 bases between. The CDR3 DNA reads TGTGCCAGCAGCTTAAGGCCTGAGGGGCCCGCAGATACGCAGTATTTT. Its translation is CASSLRPEGPADTQYF.

V is TRBV2 and J is TRBJ1-5, with D perhaps matching TRBD1 (5 bases). The germline CDR1 and CDR2 sequences are SNHLY and FYNNEI. The CDR3 loop spans 14 amino acids. Trimming left V 6 bases short and J 6 bases short, with 15 bases between. This CDR3 is CASRRGGPGQPQHF. CDR3 coding DNA: TGTGCCAGCAGACGTGGGGGTCCGGGTCAGCCCCAGCATTTT.

This clone was seen a handful of times. CDR3 in DNA: TGTGCCACCCGCCCGACAGGCAACTATGGCTACACCTTC. As protein: CATRPTGNYGYTF. This rearrangement joins TRBV19 to TRBJ1-2; possible D gene TRBD1, 6 bases. Trimming took off 10 bases at V and 2 bases at J, with 14 bases between the two ends. Germline V lookup: CDR1 LNHDA, CDR2 SQIVND (reference sequence). CDR3 length: 13 residues.

The chain recombines TRBV7-6 with TRBJ2-2; 9 nucleotides line up with TRBD1. There are 18 residues in the CDR3. Germline CDR1 SGHVS, CDR2 FNYEAQ. V gave up 5 bases and J gave up 4 bases; unmatched junction bases: 14. The chain's CDR3 is CASSPRDRVGAATGELFF. DNA for the CDR3: TGTGCCAGCAGCCCCCGGGACAGGGTGGGGGCGGCCACCGGGGAGCTGTTTTTT.

The rearrangement uses TRBV4-1 and TRBJ2-6; 9 nucleotides agree with TRBD1. The CDR3 extends over 19 amino acids. J gave up 4 bases and V 2 bases, and 12 bases lay outside the gene matches. Germline CDR1 MGHRA, CDR2 YSYEKL. For the CDR3, the DNA is TGCGCCAGCAGCCAAAGGGTGGGAGGGACAGGGTCAGGGGCCAACGTCCTGACTTTC. It translates to CASSQRVGGTGSGANVLTF.

The chain joins TRBV7-8 to TRBJ2-7, with D perhaps matching TRBD1 (6 bases). Germline CDR1 is SGHVS and CDR2 is FQNEAQ. Trimming stripped 4 bases from V and 1 base from J, with 11 bases between. The CDR3 runs to 14 residues. CDR3 in amino acids: CASSSRDNSYEQYF. The DNA of the CDR3 is TGTGCCAGCAGCTCCCGGGACAATTCCTACGAGCAGTACTTC.

J is TRBJ1-1 and V is TRBV25-1; D is ambiguous. Trimming removed 7 bases from V and 3 bases from J, with 24 bases in between. From germline, CDR1 is MGHDK and CDR2 SYGVNS. This CDR3 has 17 residues. CDR3 nucleotide sequence: TGTGCCAGCAACCCGGGTAGTGGTGTCGCCCCGGACACTGAAGCTTTCTTT. Amino acid sequence: CASNPGSGVAPDTEAFF.

The chain carries TRBV6-5 and TRBJ1-1, with TRBD1 as a possible D gene (5 bases). The V and J ends lost 2 bases and 4 bases respectively, with 17 bases between them. The germline gives CDR1 MNHEY, CDR2 SVGAGI. This CDR3 is 16 amino acids long. CDR3 residues: CASSYVAGRQRTEAFF. The CDR3 DNA sequence: TGTGCCAGCAGTTACGTAGCGGGGCGGCAGCGCACTGAAGCTTTCTTT.

J is TRBJ1-5 and V is TRBV7-8; D ambiguous. Per the germline V gene, CDR1 is SGHVS and CDR2 is FQNEAQ. The CDR3 runs to 15 residues. The V and J ends lost 1 base and 4 bases respectively, with 11 bases between them. The CDR3 is CASSLGVTWNQPQHF. The DNA for the CDR3 is TGTGCCAGCAGCTTAGGTGTAACTTGGAATCAGCCCCAGCATTTT.

The chain carries TRBV6-5 and TRBJ1-3; D not resolved. Per the germline V gene, CDR1 is MNHEY and CDR2 is SVGAGI. The CDR3 consists of 16 residues. The V gene lost 4 bases and the J gene lost 4 bases, with 17 bases spanning the gap. CDR3 protein: CASSSQSGFPGNTIYF. The DNA of the CDR3 is TGTGCCAGCAGTTCCCAGTCCGGTTTTCCCGGAAACACCATATATTTT.